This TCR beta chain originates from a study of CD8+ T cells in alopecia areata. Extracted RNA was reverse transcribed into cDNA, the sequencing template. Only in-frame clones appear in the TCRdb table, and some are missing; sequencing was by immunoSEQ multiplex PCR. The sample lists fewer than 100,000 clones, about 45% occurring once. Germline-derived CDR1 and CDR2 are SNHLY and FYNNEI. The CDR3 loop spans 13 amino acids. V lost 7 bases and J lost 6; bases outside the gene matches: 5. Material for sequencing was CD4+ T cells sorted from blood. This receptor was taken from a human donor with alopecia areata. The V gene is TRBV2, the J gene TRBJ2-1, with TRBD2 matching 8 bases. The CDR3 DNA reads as TGTGCCAGCAAGGGACTAGGGTTCAATGAGCAGTTCTTC. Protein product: CASKGLGFNEQFF.